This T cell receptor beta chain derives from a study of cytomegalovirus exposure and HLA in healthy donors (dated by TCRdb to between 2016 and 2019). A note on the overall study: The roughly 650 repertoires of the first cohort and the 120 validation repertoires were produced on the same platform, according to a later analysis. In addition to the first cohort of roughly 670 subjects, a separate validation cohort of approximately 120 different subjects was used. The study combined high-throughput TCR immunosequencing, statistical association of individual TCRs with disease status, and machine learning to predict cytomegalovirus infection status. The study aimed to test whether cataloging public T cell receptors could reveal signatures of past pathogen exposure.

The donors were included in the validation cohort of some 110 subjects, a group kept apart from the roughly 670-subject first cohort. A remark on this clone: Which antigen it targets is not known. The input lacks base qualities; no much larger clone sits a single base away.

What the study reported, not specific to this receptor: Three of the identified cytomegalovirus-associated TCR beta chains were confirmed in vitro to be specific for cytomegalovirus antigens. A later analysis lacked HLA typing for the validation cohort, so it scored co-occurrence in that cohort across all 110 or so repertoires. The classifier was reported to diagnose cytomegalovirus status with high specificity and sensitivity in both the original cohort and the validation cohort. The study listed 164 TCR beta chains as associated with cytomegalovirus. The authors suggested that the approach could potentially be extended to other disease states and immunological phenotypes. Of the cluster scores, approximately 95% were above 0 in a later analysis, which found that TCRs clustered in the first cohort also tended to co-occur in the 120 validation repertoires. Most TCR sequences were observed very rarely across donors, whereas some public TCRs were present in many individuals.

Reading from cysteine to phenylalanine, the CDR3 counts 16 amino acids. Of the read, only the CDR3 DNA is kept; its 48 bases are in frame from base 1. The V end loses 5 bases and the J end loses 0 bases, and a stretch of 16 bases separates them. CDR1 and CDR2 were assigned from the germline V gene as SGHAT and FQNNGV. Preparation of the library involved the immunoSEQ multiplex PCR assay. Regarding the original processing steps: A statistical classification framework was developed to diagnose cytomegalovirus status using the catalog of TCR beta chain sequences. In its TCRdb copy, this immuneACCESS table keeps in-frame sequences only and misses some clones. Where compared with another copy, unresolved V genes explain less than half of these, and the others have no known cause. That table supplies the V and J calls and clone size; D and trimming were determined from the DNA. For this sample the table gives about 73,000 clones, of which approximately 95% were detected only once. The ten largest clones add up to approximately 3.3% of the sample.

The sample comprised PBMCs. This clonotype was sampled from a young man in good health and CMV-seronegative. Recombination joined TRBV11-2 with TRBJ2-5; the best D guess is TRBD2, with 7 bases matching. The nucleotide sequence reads TGTGCCAGCAGCCCCGCGGGGGCGTCGTACCAAGAGACCCAGTACTTC. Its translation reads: CASSPAGASYQETQYF.